The next 27 T cell receptor beta chains were all read from a single sample in a study of blood T cell repertoires in COVID-19. Generated by immunoSEQ multiplex PCR, the TCRdb table keeps only in-frame clones and is missing some. The profile shows about 350,000 clones, about nine tenths of them singletons. The source material was peripheral blood. The receptors stem from a woman aged 60-70 years with COVID-19, enrolled during active disease.

The chain employs TRBV5-4 and TRBJ2-4; D ambiguous. V lost 4 bases to trimming and J lost 8 bases, with 13 bases between them. The CDR3 length is 13 residues. The germline V gene encodes CDR1 SGHNT and CDR2 YYREEE (reference sequence). The CDR3 protein is CASSQPALDIQYF. As DNA, the CDR3 is TGTGCCAGCAGCCAGCCGGCCCTAGACATTCAGTACTTC. The whole variable domain, remainder taken from reference TRBV5-4 and TRBJ2-4, is ETGVTQSPTHLIKTRGQQVTLRCSSQSGHNTVSWYQQALGQGPQFIFQYYREEENGRGNFPPRFSGLQFPNYSSELNVNALELDDSALYLCASSQPALDIQYFGAGTRLSVL.

On this clone: The junction departs from the called germline gene at one end, perhaps through a read error. Other nucleotide sequences from this sample produce the same CDR3. V and J are TRBV3-1 (or the pseudogene TRBV3-2) and TRBJ1-2, with TRBD1 matching over 8 bases. The CDR3 sequence is 16 residues long. The V gene's germline CDR1 is LGHDT and CDR2 YNNKEL (reference sequence). CDR3 residues: CASSRGDRPTFDGYTF. In DNA, the CDR3 is TGTGCCAGTAGCCGGGGGGACAGGCCCACTTTTGATGGCTACACCTTC.

The sample holds a few counts of this clone. This rearrangement joins TRBV2 to TRBJ1-5; TRBD1 is a possible D gene (5 bases). CDR1 SNHLY and CDR2 FYNNEI come from the germline V gene. Trimming pared 6 bases from V and 6 bases from J, leaving 18 bases between. The CDR3 is made up of 15 amino acids. DNA of the CDR3: TGTGCCAGCAGCCCGAACGGAGGGGAGGTTCAGCCCCAGCATTTT. Its translation is CASSPNGGEVQPQHF.

This chain uses TRBV3-1 (or the pseudogene TRBV3-2) with TRBJ1-4; D uncertain. CDR3 length: 15 amino acids. V was clipped by 6 bases and J by 3 bases, with 14 bases between them. Per the germline V gene, CDR1 is LGHDT and CDR2 is YNNKEL (reference sequence). CDR3 in DNA: TGTGCCAGCAGACCCGCGAGGATGTCTAATGAAAAACTGTTTTTT. It translates to CASRPARMSNEKLFF.

Here the CDR3 DNA reads TGTGCCAGCAGCTTAGATTTCAGGCTAGCCTCGAATACGCAGTATTTT. It translates to CASSLDFRLASNTQYF. The chain combines TRBV11-2 with TRBJ2-3; tentative D call: TRBD2 (5 bases). The length of the CDR3 is 16 residues. Looked up from germline, CDR1 is SGHAT and CDR2 is FQNNGV. V lost 0 bases, J lost 7 bases, and 17 bases lay in between.

This chain joins TRBV19 and TRBJ1-3; D not certain. Germline V gene lookup returns CDR1 LNHDA and CDR2 SQIVND (reference sequence). V was clipped by 5 bases and J by 1 base, with 6 bases between them. There are 13 residues in the CDR3. The CDR3: CASSRGSGNTIYF. CDR3 nucleotide sequence: TGTGCCAGTAGTCGGGGATCTGGAAACACCATATATTTT.

This clone was detected once. The chain couples TRBV3-1 (or the pseudogene TRBV3-2) to TRBJ2-7, with TRBD2 matching 9 bases. Looked up from germline, CDR1 is LGHDT and CDR2 is YNNKEL (reference sequence). V lost 3 bases, J lost 3 bases, and 0 bases stayed unmatched. The CDR3 sequence is 13 residues long. Here the CDR3 DNA reads TGTGCCAGCAGCCATAGCGGGGGCTACGAGCAGTACTTC. As protein: CASSHSGGYEQYF.

This clone was seen just once. This chain joins TRBV19 and TRBJ1-1; D call uncertain. Germline V gives CDR1 LNHDA, CDR2 SQIVND (reference sequence). V lost 3 bases and J lost 0, with 5 bases in between. This CDR3 has 13 amino acids. The CDR3, as DNA: TGTGCCAGTAGTATTCGGGTGAACACTGAAGCTTTCTTT. This translates into CASSIRVNTEAFF.

V and J are TRBV11-2 and TRBJ2-7; possible D gene TRBD1, 5 bases. V lost 5 bases to trimming and J lost 5 bases, with 10 bases between them. The CDR3 contains 12 residues. Germline lookup yields CDR1 SGHAT and CDR2 FQNNGV. CDR3 in amino acids: CASSPWGDEQYF. The CDR3 region has the DNA TGTGCCAGCAGCCCCTGGGGCGACGAGCAGTACTTC. The whole variable domain, remainder taken from reference TRBV11-2 and TRBJ2-7, is EAGVAQSPRYKIIEKRQSVAFWCNPISGHATLYWYQQILGQGPKLLIQFQNNGVVDDSQLPKDRFSAERLKGVDSTLKIQPAKLEDSAVYLCASSPWGDEQYFGPGTRLTVT.

The chain's CDR3 is CASSIHNYGYTF. DNA of the CDR3: TGTGCCAGTAGTATCCATAACTATGGCTACACCTTC. The chain uses TRBV19 and TRBJ1-2, with D uncertain. The CDR3 runs 12 residues. Germline assignment: CDR1 LNHDA and CDR2 SQIVND (reference sequence). V gave up 3 bases and J gave up 1 base, with 3 bases separating them.

This chain links TRBV18 with TRBJ2-7; D uncertain. The CDR3 loop spans 12 amino acids. Germline-derived CDR1 and CDR2 are KGHSH and LQKENI. Trimming shortened V by 4 bases and J by 5 bases, and 9 bases separated the two germline ends. CDR3 residues: CASSRGKHEQYF. Written as DNA, the CDR3 is TGTGCCAGCTCACGCGGCAAGCACGAGCAGTACTTC.

This clone is a singleton in its sample. The chain recombines TRBV5-8 with TRBJ1-1; 7 bases fit TRBD1. Germline CDR1 and CDR2: SGHTS and YDEGEE. The J segment lost 1 base and the V segment lost 8 bases, leaving 11 bases of the junction unmatched. CDR3 length: 15 amino acids. Here the CDR3 reads CASRIRDRRNTEAFF. The CDR3 nucleotides read TGTGCCAGTCGGATCCGGGACAGACGGAACACTGAAGCTTTCTTT.

This chain uses TRBV5-8 with TRBJ1-5; D is undetermined. With 1 base removed from V and 2 bases from J, the gap between germline ends came to 10 bases. Per germline, CDR1 SGHTS and CDR2 YDEGEE. The CDR3 runs to 15 residues. CDR3 in amino acids: CASSLRTEGNQPQHF. The CDR3 DNA follows: TGTGCCAGCAGCTTGAGGACTGAGGGCAATCAGCCCCAGCATTTT.

The V gene is TRBV19, the J gene TRBJ1-1; 8 bases line up with TRBD1. Per the germline V gene, CDR1 is LNHDA and CDR2 is SQIVND (reference sequence). The CDR3 is made up of 13 amino acids. Losses at the gene ends were 8 bases for V and 3 bases for J; bases not matched to a gene: 5. The CDR3 protein is CASLGQGYTEAFF. CDR3 DNA: TGTGCCAGTCTCGGACAGGGATACACTGAAGCTTTCTTT.

The chain combines TRBV11-1 with TRBJ2-3; D is perhaps TRBD2 (7 bases). Trimming took 1 base from V and 4 from J, leaving 12 bases between them. The V gene's germline CDR1 is SGHAT and CDR2 FQDESV (reference sequence). This CDR3 is 15 amino acids long. CDR3 sequence (DNA): TGTGCCAGCAGCTTAGGTCGGGGGGCCCCAGATACGCAGTATTTT. As protein: CASSLGRGAPDTQYF.

The V call is TRBV13, the J call TRBJ2-5; D is possibly TRBD1 (6 bases). CDR1 and CDR2 (germline): PRHDT, FYEKMQ (reference sequence). This CDR3 comprises 16 residues. The V gene lost 6 bases and the J gene lost 1 base, with 18 bases spanning the gap. CDR3: CASSTRDKRPQETQYF. CDR3 nucleotide sequence: TGTGCCAGCAGTACCAGGGACAAAAGACCCCAAGAGACCCAGTACTTC.

This clone has just a few counts. The chain couples TRBV18 to TRBJ1-1; tentative D call: TRBD1 (5 bases). CDR3 length: 14 residues. The V and J ends lost 3 bases and 1 base respectively, with 9 bases between them. Germline lookup yields CDR1 KGHSH and CDR2 LQKENI. The CDR3 sequence is CASSPQGPNTEAFF. CDR3 nucleotides: TGTGCCAGCTCACCGCAGGGCCCGAACACTGAAGCTTTCTTT.

The chain combines TRBV5-1 with TRBJ1-4; 9 bases fit TRBD1. V was pared by 4 bases and J by 7 bases, with 8 bases of the junction left unmatched. The germline V gene encodes CDR1 SGHRS and CDR2 YFSETQ. This CDR3 has 15 residues. DNA for the CDR3: TGCGCCAGCAGCCCGTCTACAGGGGGCGGTGAAAAACTGTTTTTT. Protein product: CASSPSTGGGEKLFF.

The chain recombines TRBV6-1 with TRBJ2-3, with D maybe TRBD1 (6 bases). V lost 3 bases and J lost 6, with 7 bases in between. The CDR3 is made up of 12 amino acids. CDR1 and CDR2 (germline): MNHNS, SASEGT. CDR3 sequence reads: CASSEGADTQYF. DNA of the CDR3: TGTGCCAGCAGTGAGGGGGCGGATACGCAGTATTTT.

The chain combines TRBV7-9 with TRBJ2-1, with TRBD2 matching 8 bases. Per germline, CDR1 SEHNR and CDR2 FQNEAQ (reference sequence). The junction had 11 bases not matched to a gene; V was cut back by 3 bases and J by 4 bases. The CDR3 has 17 residues. The CDR3 DNA is TGTGCCAGCAGCTTGGGGTTGAGCGGCGGGGGGTACAATGAGCAGTTCTTC. Amino acid sequence: CASSLGLSGGGYNEQFF.

This clone appeared a single time. The CDR3 DNA follows: TGTGCCAGCAGCTTTGGACTAGCGGGGAAGACCTACAATGAGCAGTTCTTC. This codes for CASSFGLAGKTYNEQFF. The chain employs TRBV5-4 and TRBJ2-1, with 12 bases fitting TRBD2. There are 17 residues in the CDR3. Trimming cost V 2 bases and J 2 bases; bases outside gene matches: 5. In germline, CDR1 is SGHNT, CDR2 YYREEE (reference sequence).

The CDR3 is CASRHGETETQYF. The CDR3 bases are TGTGCCAGCAGGCACGGGGAGACCGAGACCCAGTACTTC. The rearrangement joins TRBV6-6 to TRBJ2-5; possible D gene TRBD2, 5 bases. The germline gives CDR1 MNHNY, CDR2 SVGAGI (reference sequence). With 6 bases removed from V and 5 bases from J, the gap between germline ends came to 13 bases. The CDR3 covers 13 residues.

The chain recombines TRBV19 with TRBJ1-5; D not certain. The CDR3 contains 16 residues. With 3 bases removed from V and 0 bases from J, the gap between germline ends came to 12 bases. Germline V gene data show CDR1 as LNHDA and CDR2 as SQIVND (reference sequence). The CDR3 here is CASSMGRAFSNQPQHF. CDR3 in DNA: TGTGCCAGTAGTATGGGGAGAGCGTTTAGCAATCAGCCCCAGCATTTT.

The chain is built from TRBV9 and TRBJ2-5; 9 nucleotides match TRBD2. The CDR3 is 15 amino acids. Trimming cost V 0 bases and J 3 bases; bases outside gene matches: 3. CDR1 is SGDLS and CDR2 is YYNGEE in the germline V gene. CDR3: CASSVGASGEETQYF. In DNA form, the CDR3 reads TGTGCCAGCAGCGTAGGGGCTAGCGGGGAAGAGACCCAGTACTTC. Together with reference TRBV9 and TRBJ2-5, the CDR3 gives the full variable domain: DSGVTQTPKHLITATGQRVTLRCSPRSGDLSVYWYQQSLDQGLQFLIQYYNGEERAKGNILERFSAQQFPDLHSELNLSSLELGDSALYFCASSVGASGEETQYFGPGTRLLVL.

A word on this clone: A read error may produce the germline difference seen at one junction end. This rearrangement joins TRBV7-9 to TRBJ1-4; TRBD1 might be the D (5 bases). Germline V gene sequence: CDR1 SEHNR, CDR2 FQNEAQ (reference sequence). CDR3 length equals 14 residues. This chain's CDR3 is CASSLAGSRGSLLF. As DNA, the CDR3 is TGTGCCAGCAGCTTAGCGGGGAGTCGGGGGTCGCTTCTTTTT.

The rearrangement links TRBV11-2 to TRBJ2-5, with 7 nucleotides matching TRBD2. The CDR3 length is 13 residues. The V gene end was trimmed by 5 bases and the J gene end by 7 bases; junction bases not matched to a gene: 7. Looked up from germline, CDR1 is SGHAT and CDR2 is FQNNGV. The CDR3 DNA is TGTGCCAGCAGCCAAGGACTAGGGCTGACCCAGTACTTC. Protein: CASSQGLGLTQYF.

This rearrangement joins TRBV13 to TRBJ1-2; weak D call: TRBD1 (6 bases). This CDR3 is built from 17 residues. The germline V gene has CDR1 PRHDT and CDR2 FYEKMQ (reference sequence). V lost 3 bases and J 4 bases, leaving 21 bases between the germline ends. In DNA form, the CDR3 reads TGTGCCAGCAGCTTGGGGGACAAGGGGAGCTATCCCTATGGCTACACCTTC. This codes for CASSLGDKGSYPYGYTF.